This TCR beta chain stems from a study of T cell changes during pregnancy in multiple sclerosis. Generated by immunoSEQ multiplex PCR, the TCRdb table keeps only in-frame clones and is missing some. The sample lists some 60,000 clones, approximately 92% occurring once. This CDR3 is built from 14 residues. Germline CDR1 and CDR2: MNHEY and SVGAGI. V lost 5 bases, J lost 0 bases, and 2 bases stayed unmatched. Sample: peripheral blood, taken in the first trimester of pregnancy. The V call is TRBV6-5, the J call TRBJ2-7, with TRBD1 matching over 9 bases. This receptor was taken from a female donor with multiple sclerosis, enrolled in a pregnancy study. The CDR3 nucleotides read TGTGCCAGCAGTCGGGACAGGGCCTCCTACGAGCAGTACTTC. Translating gives CASSRDRASYEQYF.